The 30 T cell receptor beta chains in this list originate from one sample, sequenced in a study of cytomegalovirus exposure and HLA in healthy donors. The PCR employed 60 Vbeta primers together with 13 Jbeta primers. The assay was immunoSEQ multiplex PCR, and TCRdb's table has in-frame clones only and misses some. The table includes roughly 160,000 clones, 80% detected once. The sequencing input was PBMCs. All receptors come from a male donor in good health and CMV-seronegative.

The CDR3 loop reads CASCSRALPYEQYF. As DNA, the CDR3 is TGTGCCAGCTGTAGCCGAGCGCTCCCCTACGAGCAGTACTTC. The chain is built from TRBV6-1 and TRBJ2-7, with D uncertain. The CDR3 contains 14 residues. Germline V gene data show CDR1 as MNHNS and CDR2 as SASEGT. Trimming removed 8 bases at V and 2 bases at J, with 16 bases between.

The rearrangement uses TRBV4-1 and TRBJ1-6; no reliable D call. The length of the CDR3 is 14 residues. V lost 1 base and J lost 10, with 11 bases in between. CDR1 is MGHRA, CDR2 YSYEKL, per germline. CDR3: CASSQGYPLSPLHF. The CDR3, as DNA: TGCGCCAGCAGCCAAGGGTACCCCCTATCACCCCTCCACTTT.

V usage is TRBV6-5 and J usage is TRBJ2-2; D is perhaps TRBD1 (6 bases). Trimming left V 5 bases short and J 3 bases short, with 10 bases between. From germline, CDR1 is MNHEY and CDR2 SVGAGI. The CDR3 sequence is 14 residues long. The CDR3 is CASSLGQYTGELFF. Here the CDR3 DNA reads TGTGCCAGCAGTCTAGGACAGTACACCGGGGAGCTGTTTTTT.

CDR3 nucleotides: TGCGCCAGCAGCCAGAGCCCGGGCGGGGAGGGGCAGTATTTT. Residues: CASSQSPGGEGQYF. The chain joins TRBV4-1 to TRBJ2-3; 7 nucleotides line up with TRBD2. V trimming: 3 bases; J trimming: 11 bases; junction bases outside the gene matches: 11. The CDR3 consists of 14 residues. Germline CDR1 reads MGHRA; CDR2 reads YSYEKL.

This chain links TRBV7-9 with TRBJ1-2; the match to TRBD1 covers 8 bases. This CDR3 has 14 amino acids. V lost 1 base and J lost 6; bases outside the gene matches: 4. The germline gives CDR1 SEHNR, CDR2 FQNEAQ (reference sequence). The CDR3 reads CASSLGQGANGYTF. The CDR3 DNA sequence: TGTGCCAGCAGCTTAGGGCAGGGGGCGAATGGCTACACCTTC.

As regards this clone: The sample has other DNA sequences that encode this CDR3 too. The CDR3: CASSYSTGNYGYTF. CDR3 sequence (DNA): TGTGCCAGCAGTTACTCGACCGGGAACTATGGCTACACCTTC. J is TRBJ1-2 and V is TRBV6-5; D is undetermined. The CDR3 runs 14 residues. Germline CDR1 and CDR2: MNHEY and SVGAGI. The V gene lost 0 bases and the J gene lost 2 bases, with 7 bases spanning the gap.

The chain is built from TRBV6-6 and TRBJ1-4; 7 bases align to TRBD1. Per germline, CDR1 MNHNY and CDR2 SVGAGI (reference sequence). The trim removed 0 bases at V and 5 bases at J, leaving 3 bases unmatched. The CDR3 is 15 amino acids. CDR3 sequence (DNA): TGTGCCAGCAGTTACTCGGGGACAGTAAATGAAAAACTGTTTTTT. Translated, it gives CASSYSGTVNEKLFF.

In DNA form, the CDR3 reads TGTGCCAGCTCATCAGACAGGGCGAATCAGCCCCAGCATTTT. It translates to CASSSDRANQPQHF. The chain has TRBV18 and TRBJ1-5; 7 nucleotides align to TRBD1. Germline assignment: CDR1 KGHSH and CDR2 LQKENI. Germline trimming cut 5 bases from V and 4 bases from J; bases unmatched to any gene: 5. The CDR3 spans 14 residues.

The chain recombines TRBV29-1 with TRBJ1-2; D uncertain. This CDR3 has 11 amino acids. Trimming took 4 bases from V and 4 from J, leaving 7 bases between them. CDR1 SQVTM and CDR2 ANQGSEA come from the germline V gene. CDR3 bases: TGCAGCGTTGCGGAGGCCTATGGCTACACCTTC. This gives the protein CSVAEAYGYTF. Full variable domain (missing parts from reference TRBV29-1 and TRBJ1-2): SAVISQKPSRDICQRGTSLTIQCQVDSQVTMMFWYRQQPGQSLTLIATANQGSEATYESGFVIDKFPISRPNLTFSTLTVSNMSPEDSSIYLCSVAEAYGYTFGSGTRLTVV.

V gene TRBV4-1 combines with J gene TRBJ1-4, with D unclear. V gave up 5 bases and J gave up 0 bases, with 13 bases separating them. This CDR3 has 16 residues. Germline CDR1 and CDR2: MGHRA and YSYEKL. CDR3 DNA sequence: TGCGCCAGCAGCTGTACTAGAGGAGCAACTAATGAAAAACTGTTTTTT. This sequence encodes CASSCTRGATNEKLFF.

The genes are TRBV10-3 and TRBJ2-3; TRBD2 aligns across 7 bases. The CDR3 extends over 15 amino acids. V lost 6 bases to trimming and J lost 0 bases; unmatched junction nucleotides: 6. Germline V lookup: CDR1 ENHRY, CDR2 SYGVKD. CDR3 nucleotides: TGTGCCATCAGGAAGCGGGACGCAAGCACAGATACGCAGTATTTT. This translates into CAIRKRDASTDTQYF.

The chain joins TRBV30 to TRBJ1-1, with TRBD1 identical over 9 bases. Trimming removed 5 bases from V and 4 bases from J; junction bases left unmatched: 5. Germline CDR1 is GTSNPN and CDR2 is SVGIG (reference sequence). The CDR3 loop spans 13 amino acids. Here the CDR3 DNA reads TGTGCCTGGGCCACGACAGGGGGCACTGAAGCTTTCTTT. Translating gives CAWATTGGTEAFF. The entire variable domain, with the rest obtained from reference TRBV30 and TRBJ1-1, is as follows: SQTIHQWPATLVQPVGSPLSLECTVEGTSNPNLYWYRQAAGRGLQLLFYSVGIGQISSEVPQNLSASRPQDRQFILSSKKLLLSDSGFYLCAWATTGGTEAFFGQGTRLTVV.

V gene TRBV29-1 combines with J gene TRBJ2-7; 7 positions match TRBD1. Germline values: CDR1 SQVTM, CDR2 ANQGSEA. V was clipped by 6 bases and J by 4 bases; unmatched bases: 12. The CDR3 contains 14 residues. The chain's CDR3 is CSVRTGLHLYEQYF. CDR3 nucleotides: TGCAGCGTGAGGACAGGCCTTCATCTTTACGAGCAGTACTTC.

This rearrangement joins TRBV27 to TRBJ2-7; no firm D call. Per the germline V gene, CDR1 is MNHEY and CDR2 is SMNVEV (reference sequence). Trimming left V 5 bases short and J 5 bases short, with 13 bases between. The CDR3 contains 13 residues. The CDR3 sequence: CASSPAGLHEQYF. CDR3 DNA sequence: TGTGCCAGCAGTCCCGCAGGTTTACACGAGCAGTACTTC.

The J gene is TRBJ1-2, the V gene TRBV4-1; D uncertain. Germline CDR1 MGHRA, CDR2 YSYEKL. The CDR3 is 13 residues long. V lost 0 bases to trimming and J lost 3 bases, with 5 bases between them. The CDR3 sequence: CASSQDGYYGYTF. DNA for the CDR3: TGCGCCAGCAGCCAAGACGGGTACTATGGCTACACCTTC.

The chain employs TRBV6-4 and TRBJ1-2; D not resolved. V was pared by 2 bases and J by 5 bases, with 6 bases between. The CDR3 sequence is 12 residues long. Germline lookup yields CDR1 MRHNA and CDR2 SNTAGT. The CDR3 protein is CASSDPGYGYTF. The CDR3 DNA reads TGTGCCAGCAGTGACCCCGGGTATGGCTACACCTTC.

The J gene is TRBJ1-4, the V gene TRBV7-8; TRBD1 is a possible D gene (5 bases). The germline V gene encodes CDR1 SGHVS and CDR2 FQNEAQ. The CDR3 contains 17 residues. V lost 6 bases, J lost 0 bases, and 17 bases lay in between. The CDR3 sequence: CASSYRSWGATNEKLFF. In DNA form, the CDR3 reads TGTGCCAGCAGTTATAGGTCGTGGGGCGCAACTAATGAAAAACTGTTTTTT.

V is TRBV4-3 and J is TRBJ1-1; 7 nucleotides match TRBD1. The CDR3 spans 17 residues. Trimming at V came to 1 base and at J to 1 base, leaving 9 bases not matched to a gene. CDR1 LGHNA and CDR2 YSLEER come from the germline V gene. CDR3 protein: CASSQAPSGQTNTEAFF. In DNA, the CDR3 is TGCGCCAGCAGCCAAGCACCGTCGGGACAGACGAACACTGAAGCTTTCTTT.

The V gene is TRBV10-3, the J gene TRBJ1-2; D is perhaps TRBD1 (6 bases). V was trimmed by 5 bases and J by 4 bases, leaving 8 bases between them. Germline CDR1 ENHRY, CDR2 SYGVKD. The CDR3 length is 12 residues. The DNA of the CDR3 is TGTGCCATCAGTACGACAGGCTATGGCTACACCTTC. It specifies CAISTTGYGYTF.

The chain links TRBV5-1 to TRBJ2-5; TRBD2 agrees at 7 bases. The CDR3 is 14 residues long. Germline trimming cut 7 bases from V and 2 bases from J; bases unmatched to any gene: 8. Germline lookup yields CDR1 SGHRS and CDR2 YFSETQ. This chain's CDR3 is CASRDTGGQETQYF. For the CDR3, the DNA is TGCGCCAGCCGAGACACGGGGGGACAAGAGACCCAGTACTTC.

This clone was recorded once. The V call is TRBV7-2, the J call TRBJ1-5, with D possibly being TRBD1 (5 bases). This CDR3 has 14 amino acids. The germline V gene has CDR1 SGHTA and CDR2 FQGNSA. Trimming removed 1 base at V and 3 bases at J, with 7 bases between. The CDR3: CASSLDRNNQPQHF. DNA of the CDR3: TGTGCCAGCAGCTTAGACAGGAACAATCAGCCCCAGCATTTT.

This rearrangement joins TRBV6-4 to TRBJ1-5; D unclear. Germline V CDR1 and CDR2: MRHNA, SNTAGT. The CDR3 runs to 13 residues. Trimming took off 5 bases at V and 3 bases at J, with 8 bases between the two ends. CDR3 amino acids: CASSREANQPQHF. CDR3 sequence (DNA): TGTGCCAGCAGTAGAGAAGCCAATCAGCCCCAGCATTTT.

This rearrangement joins TRBV7-9 to TRBJ2-7; TRBD1 matches at 8 bases. Germline assignment: CDR1 SEHNR and CDR2 FQNEAQ (reference sequence). This CDR3 is 15 amino acids long. V gave up 2 bases and J gave up 3 bases; unmatched junction bases: 6. CDR3 bases: TGTGCCAGCAGCTTATCGGCCGACAGGGGCTACGAGCAGTACTTC. Amino acids: CASSLSADRGYEQYF.

This clone showed up just a few times. The rearrangement joins TRBV18 to TRBJ2-5; TRBD1 might be the D (5 bases). The CDR3 covers 14 residues. Germline V gives CDR1 KGHSH, CDR2 LQKENI. V was pared by 3 bases and J by 0 bases, with 8 bases between. The CDR3 DNA reads TGTGCCAGCTCACCGCGACAGTACCAAGAGACCCAGTACTTC. The encoded protein is CASSPRQYQETQYF.

The V and J genes are TRBV27 and TRBJ2-1; 13 nucleotides agree with TRBD2. Looked up from germline, CDR1 is MNHEY and CDR2 is SMNVEV (reference sequence). V gave up 6 bases and J gave up 4 bases; unmatched junction bases: 3. The CDR3 is 15 residues long. DNA of the CDR3: TGTGCCAGCAGCCAGGGACTAGCGGGGTACAATGAGCAGTTCTTC. Translation gives CASSQGLAGYNEQFF.

The chain has TRBV6-5 and TRBJ1-5; tentatively, D is TRBD1 (5 bases). From germline, CDR1 is MNHEY and CDR2 SVGAGI. This CDR3 comprises 15 residues. V lost 2 bases and J 3 bases, leaving 11 bases between the germline ends. In DNA form, the CDR3 reads TGTGCCAGCAGTTACGATAGGGGTCACAATCAGCCCCAGCATTTT. Protein product: CASSYDRGHNQPQHF.

Only one count was recorded for this clone. The chain recombines TRBV7-9 with TRBJ1-6, with 9 nucleotides matching TRBD1. The J segment lost 10 bases and the V segment lost 6 bases, leaving 10 bases of the junction unmatched. CDR1 SEHNR and CDR2 FQNEAQ come from the germline V gene (reference sequence). The CDR3 contains 15 residues. CDR3 region: CASRTDRGRSSPLHF. The DNA of the CDR3 is TGTGCCAGCAGGACGGACAGGGGCAGATCATCACCCCTCCACTTT.

This clone has more than one count but fewer than ten. The chain employs TRBV19 and TRBJ1-2, with D perhaps TRBD1 (5 bases). This CDR3 has 13 residues. V was trimmed by 6 bases and J by 5 bases, leaving 13 bases between them. Germline V gene lookup returns CDR1 LNHDA and CDR2 SQIVND (reference sequence). Here the CDR3 reads CASSQGKEYGYTF. In nucleotides, the CDR3 is TGTGCCAGTAGCCAGGGAAAGGAGTATGGCTACACCTTC. Complete variable domain (other parts from reference TRBV19 and TRBJ1-2): DGGITQSPKYLFRKEGQNVTLSCEQNLNHDAMYWYRQDPGQGLRLIYYSQIVNDFQKGDIAEGYSVSREKKESFPLTVTSAQKNPTAFYLCASSQGKEYGYTFGSGTRLTVV.

The chain couples TRBV25-1 to TRBJ2-7; D remains unclear. Germline V lookup: CDR1 MGHDK, CDR2 SYGVNS. The CDR3 spans 13 residues. Trimming took 5 bases from V and 3 from J, leaving 11 bases between them. The CDR3 bases are TGTGCCAGCAGTTTGTCCCCTCTCTACGAGCAGTACTTC. Translating it yields CASSLSPLYEQYF.

A single count supports this clone. The chain couples TRBV11-3 to TRBJ2-3; 8 nucleotides align to TRBD1. Per the germline V gene, CDR1 is SGHNT and CDR2 is YENEEA. The CDR3 has 16 amino acids. V lost 5 bases and J lost 2; bases outside the gene matches: 9. The CDR3 reads CASSRVGQGDTDTQYF. DNA of the CDR3: TGTGCCAGCAGCAGAGTAGGACAGGGTGACACAGATACGCAGTATTTT.